Listed below are T cell receptor beta chains from one sample, sequenced in a study of CD8 T cells in Susac syndrome. TCRdb reprocessed the immunoSEQ multiplex PCR reads via MiXCR and lists one record per CDR3 protein. The table has under 200,000 distinct CDR3 sequences, 85% to 95% seen once. The sample comprised CD8+ T cells from PBMCs. These receptors all come from a human donor with multiple sclerosis. Both conserved end residues are part of each CDR3. D genes are given only for firm matches. Size tells how often a clone was seen (once, few, many) or the class of an expanded clone, and some rows leave it out.

j_gene: TRBJ1-2
d_gene: -
v_gene: TRBV20-1
abundance: once
CDR3aa: CSAREPRGYGYTF
CDR3nt: TGCAGTGCTAGAGAGCCCAGGGGCTATGGCTACACCTTC

j_gene: TRBJ2-1
d_gene: -
v_gene: TRBV24-1
abundance: few
CDR3aa: CATSDLNNEQFF
CDR3nt: TGTGCCACCAGTGATTTGAACAATGAGCAGTTCTTC

j_gene: TRBJ1-2
d_gene: TRBD1
v_gene: TRBV9
abundance: -
CDR3aa: CASKSQGNYGYTF
CDR3nt: TGTGCCAGCAAATCACAGGGGAACTATGGCTACACCTTC

j_gene: TRBJ2-7
d_gene: -
v_gene: TRBV20-1
abundance: -
CDR3aa: CSARETRNEQYF
CDR3nt: TGCAGTGCTAGAGAAACAAGGAACGAGCAGTACTTC

j_gene: TRBJ1-5
d_gene: TRBD1
v_gene: TRBV15
abundance: -
CDR3aa: CATTGQGWSGNQPQHF
CDR3nt: TGTGCCACCACGGGACAGGGGTGGAGTGGGAATCAGCCCCAGCATTTT

j_gene: TRBJ1-2
d_gene: -
v_gene: TRBV13
abundance: -
CDR3aa: CASSPYLQTENYGYTF
CDR3nt: TGTGCCAGCAGCCCGTACCTGCAGACAGAGAACTATGGCTACACCTTC

j_gene: TRBJ2-7
d_gene: -
v_gene: TRBV14
abundance: -
CDR3aa: CASSQEGISYEQYF
CDR3nt: TGTGCCAGCAGCCAGGAGGGAATCTCCTACGAGCAGTACTTC

j_gene: TRBJ2-7
d_gene: TRBD2
v_gene: TRBV12-3/TRBV12-4
abundance: -
CDR3aa: CASSPPALQGLAGGYEQYF
CDR3nt: TGTGCCAGCAGTCCCCCCGCCCTACAGGGACTAGCGGGAGGATACGAGCAGTACTTC

j_gene: TRBJ2-7
d_gene: TRBD1
v_gene: TRBV5-6
abundance: -
CDR3aa: CASSTDRESYEQYF
CDR3nt: TGTGCCAGCAGCACGGACAGGGAATCCTACGAGCAGTACTTC

j_gene: TRBJ2-2
d_gene: -
v_gene: TRBV5-1
abundance: -
CDR3aa: CASSSGRQGPNSGELFF
CDR3nt: TGCGCCAGCAGCTCCGGCAGACAAGGCCCCAATTCCGGGGAGCTGTTTTTT

j_gene: TRBJ2-2
d_gene: TRBD1
v_gene: TRBV9
abundance: -
CDR3aa: CASSPRGQGSRELFF
CDR3nt: TGTGCCAGCAGCCCCAGGGGACAGGGGTCTAGGGAGCTGTTTTTT

j_gene: TRBJ2-5
d_gene: -
v_gene: TRBV10-3
abundance: -
CDR3aa: CAISQPMRGETQYF
CDR3nt: TGTGCCATCAGTCAGCCCATGCGCGGAGAGACCCAGTACTTC

j_gene: TRBJ2-7
d_gene: -
v_gene: TRBV6-5
abundance: -
CDR3aa: CASRLAGFHEQYF
CDR3nt: TGTGCCAGCAGGCTAGCTGGGTTCCACGAGCAGTACTTC

j_gene: TRBJ2-6
d_gene: TRBD1
v_gene: TRBV11-2
abundance: -
CDR3aa: CASSLRQGPLSGANVLTF
CDR3nt: TGTGCCAGCAGCCTCAGACAGGGGCCGCTCTCTGGGGCCAACGTCCTGACTTTC

j_gene: TRBJ2-7
d_gene: -
v_gene: TRBV27
abundance: -
CDR3aa: CASSFGNEQYF
CDR3nt: TGTGCCAGCAGTTTCGGCAACGAGCAGTACTTC

j_gene: TRBJ2-2
d_gene: TRBD2
v_gene: TRBV20-1
abundance: -
CDR3aa: CSALAGVNTGELFF
CDR3nt: TGCAGTGCCCTAGCGGGAGTGAACACCGGGGAGCTGTTTTTT

j_gene: TRBJ2-7
d_gene: -
v_gene: TRBV2
abundance: -
CDR3aa: CASSERSYEQYF
CDR3nt: TGTGCCAGCAGTGAAAGGTCGTACGAGCAGTACTTC

j_gene: TRBJ2-4
d_gene: TRBD2
v_gene: TRBV12-3/TRBV12-4
abundance: -
CDR3aa: CASSSRLAERAKNIQYF
CDR3nt: TGTGCCAGCAGTTCCCGACTAGCGGAGAGAGCCAAAAACATTCAGTACTTC